This TCR beta chain was identified during a study of early T cells in non-severe SARS-CoV-2 infection. About the study: With bulk RNA from unsorted whole blood as input, sequencing yielded unpaired chains.

Germline V gene lookup returns CDR1 SGHDN and CDR2 FVKESK. This CDR3 is built from 15 residues. V was shortened by 1 base and J by 6 bases, with 14 bases between the two germline ends. At least ten counts were recorded for this clonotype. Individual cDNA molecules carried attached unique molecular identifiers. Each CDR3 protein is one row after TCRdb ran MiXCR on the 5' RACE reads. Counted here are about 49,000 distinct CDR3 sequences, about 6.5% occurring once; the ten biggest clones make up around 2.8%. The sequence came from an adult who was a healthcare worker with PCR-confirmed SARS-CoV-2 infection or an uninfected control (not recorded which). The material was whole blood, obtained at baseline. The V gene is TRBV14, the J gene TRBJ2-3; no firm D call. Here the CDR3 reads CASSQVNLWLDTQYF. For the CDR3, the DNA is TGTGCCAGCAGCCAAGTTAATCTCTGGTTGGATACGCAGTATTTT.